The 5 T cell receptor beta chains listed next were all sequenced from one sample in a study of T cells after yellow fever vaccination. MiXCR, run by TCRdb on the 5' RACE reads, gives a single entry per CDR3 protein. Here the sample spans approximately 600,000 distinct CDR3 sequences, 9% to 15% being singletons. This material consisted of PBMCs, taken on the day of the yellow fever booster vaccination. The source is a man younger than 45 who received the YFV17D yellow fever vaccine.

The CDR3 nucleotides are TGTGCCAGCAGCTTAACTTTCGGGGGGCACTACGAGCAGTACTTC. Protein: CASSLTFGGHYEQYF. The chain combines TRBV7-2 with TRBJ2-7, with a possible D match to TRBD2 (7 bases). Germline V lookup: CDR1 SGHTA, CDR2 FQGNSA. V lost 2 bases and J 3 bases, leaving 14 bases between the germline ends. The CDR3 runs 15 residues.

A few counts support this clonotype. The CDR3 nucleotides read TGTGCCAGCAGGGGGTACCCTGACAGGGGGAACGAGCAGTACTTC. This sequence encodes CASRGYPDRGNEQYF. The V and J genes are TRBV2 and TRBJ2-7, with TRBD1 identical over 9 bases. J gave up 5 bases and V 6 bases, and 11 bases lay outside the gene matches. The CDR3 sequence is 15 residues long. CDR1 is SNHLY, CDR2 FYNNEI, per germline.

In DNA form, the CDR3 reads TGTGCCAGCAGTTTAATAGCCCTGGCGGGAACCACAGATACGCAGTATTTT. This sequence encodes CASSLIALAGTTDTQYF. V is TRBV12-3 or TRBV12-4 and J is TRBJ2-3; tentatively, D is TRBD2 (6 bases). CDR3 length equals 17 residues. Trimming shortened V by 2 bases and J by 2 bases, and 17 bases separated the two germline ends.

The chain has TRBV15 and TRBJ2-7, with D perhaps matching TRBD1 (5 bases). CDR3 length: 12 amino acids. The V end lost 0 bases, the J end lost 5 bases, and 5 bases lay between the germline ends. Germline-derived CDR1 and CDR2 are LNHNV and YYDKDF (reference sequence). The CDR3 sequence is CATSREGDEQYF. CDR3 nucleotides: TGTGCCACCAGCAGAGAAGGGGACGAGCAGTACTTC. The full variable domain, with the rest looked up from reference TRBV15 and TRBJ2-7, is DAMVIQNPRYQVTQFGKPVTLSCSQTLNHNVMYWYQQKSSQAPKLLFHYYDKDFNNEADTPDNFQSRRPNTSFCFLDIRSPGLGDTAMYLCATSREGDEQYFGPGTRLTVT.

This clonotype came up a few times. V usage is TRBV12-3 or TRBV12-4 and J usage is TRBJ1-6; no definite D call. The CDR3 contains 15 residues. The ends were cut back, 3 bases at V and 8 bases at J, with 14 bases in the middle. This chain's CDR3 is CASSFVGLRDSPLHF. The CDR3 DNA sequence: TGTGCCAGCAGTTTCGTCGGCCTTCGGGATTCACCCCTCCACTTT.